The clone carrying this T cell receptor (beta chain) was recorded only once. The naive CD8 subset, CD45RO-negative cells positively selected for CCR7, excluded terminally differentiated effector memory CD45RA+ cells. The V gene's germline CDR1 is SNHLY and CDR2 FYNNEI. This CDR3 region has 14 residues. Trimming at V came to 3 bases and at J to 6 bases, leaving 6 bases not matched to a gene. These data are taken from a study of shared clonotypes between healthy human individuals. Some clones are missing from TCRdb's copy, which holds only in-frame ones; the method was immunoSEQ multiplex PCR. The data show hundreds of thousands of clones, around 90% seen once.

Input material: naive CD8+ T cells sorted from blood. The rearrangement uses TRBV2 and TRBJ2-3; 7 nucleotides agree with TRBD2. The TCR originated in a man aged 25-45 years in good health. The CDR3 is CASSEWTGGDTQYF. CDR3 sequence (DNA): TGTGCCAGCAGTGAGTGGACGGGAGGTGATACGCAGTATTTT.